This TCR beta chain was captured by sequencing in a study of memory CD4+ T cells and cytomegalovirus serostatus. Study overall: Healthy Belgian adult donors included about nine CMV-positive and 24 CMV-negative people. Study findings and constraints: Suggested: most of the CMV-linked TCR signature lies in CD4+ memory cells.

Single viable CD3+CD4+CD8-CD45RO+ cells were sorted as the memory CD4+ T cells. Donors' CMV status reflects serum IgG against pp150, pp28, p38, p52. Per the original methods: After removing out-of-frame reads, 2,204,828 distinct TCRbeta sequences remained. Profiling relied on immunoSEQ multiplex PCR, and the TCRdb table lists in-frame clones only, not all of them. V, J and clone size are those of that table, while D and trimming were read from the DNA. The repertoire consists of over 75,000 clones, with 80% occurring once and the leading ten covering approximately 4%. Regarding this clone: Its target is unknown.

The sequence was collected from an adult in good health and CMV-seropositive. The sequenced sample consisted of memory CD4+ T cells from blood.

The CDR3 DNA reads TGTGCCAGCAGTTTCGTCGAGGAGCCCTACAATGAGCAGTTCTTC. This encodes CASSFVEEPYNEQFF. The chain links TRBV27 to TRBJ2-1; no clear D. The V gene's germline CDR1 is MNHEY and CDR2 SMNVEV (reference sequence). The CDR3 totals 15 residues. The V end was cut by 3 bases, the J end by 2 bases, with 11 bases between.